This T cell receptor beta chain appears in the sequencing data of a study of blood T cell repertoires in COVID-19 (dated by TCRdb to the early 2020s). General notes on the study: Collaborator samples came from the United States, Italy and Spain and covered acute and convalescent phases of COVID-19. The sample metadata nearly always contained a de-identified subject ID, COVID-19 status, age in years and sex. The prospective study material was composed of cDNA or gDNA derived from T cells, B-cell-depleted T cells, or PBMCs. Samples came from the ongoing ImmuneRACE study (first 160 participants) plus 1,254 subjects from 6 global collaborators. The repertoires were made available in a free public database intended to serve as a resource for research on the immune response to SARS-CoV-2. Where available, HLA class I and class II types were obtained from metadata supplied by the sample provider rather than from assay-based typing. Subjects who had been exposed to COVID-19, were actively infected with it, or had recovered from it provided the deeply sampled blood TCRbeta repertoires that made up the dataset. Paper-wide results and their limitations: The quantity of clinical and demographic metadata differed by source and by participant and was supplied without curation.

This clone appeared a single time. Its antigen remains undetermined. No quality values exist for individual bases; no much larger clone is one base distant. The germline V gene (reference sequence) provides CDR1 LNHDA and CDR2 SQIVND. V and J are trimmed by 2 bases and 6 bases, and the gene matches miss 8 bases of the junction. The CDR3 spans 16 residues, from the cysteine through the phenylalanine. The entry retains the CDR3 DNA only, 48 bases that are in frame from base 1. The collaborating institutions used their own protocols to collect whole blood in K2EDTA tubes. For TCRbeta analysis, collaborators shipped samples in one of three forms: frozen whole blood, isolated PBMCs, or DNA extracted from either of those sample types. TCRbeta CDR3 regions were amplified from genomic DNA by means of the immunoSEQ Assay, a bias-controlled multiplex PCR. The original pipeline was this. Nucleated cell counts per sample were estimated from amplification of reference gene primers within the assay. Sequence reads were collapsed and filtered to measure the absolute abundance of every unique TCRbeta CDR3 rearrangement. For each sample, productive Simpson clonality was calculated as the square root of Simpson's diversity index across productive rearrangements. Not all clones reach the TCRdb copy of this immuneACCESS table, which keeps in-frame sequences only. Checked studies attribute under half of the gap to unresolved V genes and leave the rest unexplained. The V and J calls and clone size come from that table; D and trimming were worked out from the DNA. Recorded for this sample are roughly 69,000 clones; around 84% of them occurred a single time. 10% to 15% of the sample lies in the top ten.

The TCR sequence derives from a human donor in a cohort sampled during active COVID-19. The chain employs TRBV19 and TRBJ2-7; 12 junctional bases match TRBD1. Sequenced input: peripheral blood. At the DNA level, the sequence is TGTGCCAGTAGTATACGCCGGGACAGGGGGCGAAGCGAGCAGTACTTC. This codes for CASSIRRDRGRSEQYF.